There are a few counts of the clone carrying this T cell receptor beta chain. This sample was included in a study of identical twins. V lost 3 bases to trimming and J lost 3 bases, with 15 bases between them. CDR3 length: 15 residues. From germline, CDR1 is MGHRA and CDR2 YSYEKL. One entry per CDR3 protein results from TCRdb running MiXCR on the 5' RACE reads. The profile shows a few hundred thousand distinct CDR3 sequences, less than 20% of them singletons. Sequencing was done on a sample of naive T cells sorted from blood. This sequence originates from a man aged 45-65 years in good health. The V and J genes are TRBV4-1 and TRBJ2-7; D remains unclear. CDR3 in DNA: TGCGCCAGCAGCCAGGACCAAACGGAGATCTACGAGCAGTACTTC. This sequence encodes CASSQDQTEIYEQYF.